Each of the 22 T cell receptor beta chains below was sequenced from the same sample in a study of tumor-infiltrating lymphocytes in primary liver carcinoma. The investigators made TCR beta cDNA from about 510 ng total RNA, using a constant-region primer. Researchers made the TCR beta libraries by running three nested multiplex PCR rounds with slightly modified ARM-PCR. A C-beta reverse primer was combined with TRBV1-TRBV30 forward primers in the first two PCR rounds, and each round had ten to eleven cycles. TCRdb redid the calling of the multiplex PCR reads with MiXCR, one entry per CDR3 protein. The sample lists hundreds of thousands of distinct CDR3 sequences; 65% were seen once. Germline DNA was also extracted, with blood RNA taken from unsorted whole blood. Sequences were obtained from peripheral blood. These receptors all stem from a man between 40 and 49 years old with primary liver carcinoma and hepatitis B virus infection.

On this clonotype: This may arise from a read error, as a much more abundant clone is one base away. The chain uses TRBV4-2 and TRBJ2-7; possibly TRBD2 for D (5 bases). Germline V gene sequence: CDR1 LGHNA, CDR2 YNFKEQ. The CDR3 is 14 residues long. CDR3 region: CASSRRPGYYEQCF. The CDR3 coding sequence is TGTGCCAGCAGCCGTCGGCCGGGATACTACGAGCAGTGCTTC.

In regard to this clonotype: A junction boundary mismatches the germline segment, possibly from a read error. For the CDR3, the DNA is TGCAGCGTTGCCACGGAAGGGATTAACTATGGTTACACCTTC. This sequence encodes CSVATEGINYGYTF. The chain is built from TRBV29-1 and TRBJ1-2, with D unclear. The germline V gene encodes CDR1 SQVTM and CDR2 ANQGSEA. The CDR3 totals 14 residues.

This rearrangement joins TRBV7-8 to TRBJ2-4; D is unclear. Germline CDR1 SGHVS, CDR2 FQNEAQ. The CDR3 is made up of 17 amino acids. V lost 5 bases and J lost 3, with 20 bases in between. CDR3 sequence (DNA): TGTGCCAGCAGCCCCCTTTCCAGTGGATTACACAAAAACATTCAGTACTTC. This gives the protein CASSPLSSGLHKNIQYF.

This clonotype was observed a single time. The V call is TRBV4-1, the J call TRBJ1-3; D uncertain. Germline lookup yields CDR1 MGHRA and CDR2 YSYEKL. With 2 bases removed from V and 6 bases from J, the gap between germline ends came to 8 bases. This CDR3 spans 13 amino acids. The CDR3 DNA sequence: TGCGCCAGCAGCCAAACCTCGATAAACACCATATATTTT. As protein: CASSQTSINTIYF.

This chain links TRBV6-2 or TRBV6-3 with TRBJ2-4, with D perhaps matching TRBD2 (6 bases). The CDR3 extends over 16 amino acids. The V gene lost 2 bases and the J gene lost 5 bases, with 16 bases spanning the gap. The V gene's germline CDR1 is MNHEY and CDR2 SVGEGT. DNA for the CDR3: TGTGCCAGCAGTTACGGTGCGAGTAGCGGAGAAAACATTCAGTACTTC. Its protein is CASSYGASSGENIQYF.

As to this clonotype: Here the CDR3 omits its conserved ending phenylalanine or tryptophan, so a read error is the likely source. The chain links TRBV10-3 to TRBJ2-2; 8 bases agree with TRBD2. CDR3 length equals 19 residues. V lost 3 bases to trimming and J lost 0 bases; unmatched junction nucleotides: 12. Germline lookup yields CDR1 ENHRY and CDR2 SYGVKD. In DNA form, the CDR3 reads TGTGCCATCAGTGAACCGGAGGGAGCGGGAGCCACGAACACCGGGGAGCTGTTTTCT. Its protein product is CAISEPEGAGATNTGELFS.

Worth noting for this clonotype: The CDR3 does not close with the conserved phenylalanine or tryptophan, likely indicating a read error. The rearrangement links TRBV29-1 to TRBJ2-1; 14 nucleotides align to TRBD2. Germline values: CDR1 SQVTM, CDR2 ANQGSEA. With V trimmed by 7 bases and J by 6 bases, 5 bases remained unmatched. CDR3 length: 14 amino acids. CDR3 protein: CSARLAGGPNEQFL. CDR3 sequence (DNA): TGCAGCGCTAGACTAGCGGGAGGGCCCAATGAGCAGTTCCTC.

The chain uses TRBV11-2 and TRBJ2-1, with D possibly matching TRBD2 (6 bases). This CDR3 comprises 16 residues. The V gene's germline CDR1 is SGHAT and CDR2 FQNNGV. Between the trimmed V and J ends, which lost 7 bases and 11 bases, there was a span of 27 bases. The CDR3 spells CASNSLAGRHLRKQFF. The CDR3 DNA reads TGTGCCAGCAACTCCCTGGCGGGACGTCATCTCCGTAAGCAGTTCTTC.

Comment on this clonotype: Since a much larger clone is just one base distant, this may be a read error. The rearrangement joins TRBV6-6 to TRBJ2-7, with 11 bases matching TRBD1. From germline, CDR1 is MNHNY and CDR2 SVGAGI (reference sequence). The V and J ends lost 10 bases and 5 bases, in that order; junction bases with no gene match: 7. The CDR3 sequence is 13 residues long. The CDR3 bases are TGTGCCAATCAGGGACAGGGGGTGCACGAGCAGTACTTC. Amino acid sequence: CANQGQGVHEQYF.

Note on this clonotype: A much more abundant neighbour one base away suggests this may be a read error. The chain has TRBV6-6 and TRBJ2-4; D remains ambiguous. Trimming took 9 bases from V and 6 from J, leaving 15 bases between them. CDR3 length equals 13 residues. Germline CDR1 MNHNY, CDR2 SVGAGI (reference sequence). CDR3 nucleotides: TGTGCCAGAAGTGGGAAGAATGGAAACATTCAGTACTTC. Residues: CARSGKNGNIQYF.

Regarding this clonotype: A much larger clone sits a single nucleotide away, making a read error possible. In nucleotides, the CDR3 is TGCAGCGCCCTTCCCCATCGACTAGCGGCCAGCTTGGATGAGCAGTTCTTC. This gives the protein CSALPHRLAASLDEQFF. The rearrangement links TRBV29-1 to TRBJ2-1, with 9 positions matching TRBD2. The V and J ends lost 7 bases and 8 bases, in that order; junction bases with no gene match: 21. CDR3 length equals 17 residues. Germline V CDR1 and CDR2: SQVTM, ANQGSEA.

Points on this clonotype: A much larger clone differs from this one at a single base, so this may be a read error. The chain joins TRBV12-3 or TRBV12-4 to TRBJ2-2; no clear D gene. CDR3 length equals 13 residues. Trimming cost V 10 bases and J 2 bases, with 11 bases left between them. CDR3 in amino acids: CATEQENTGELFF. DNA of the CDR3: TGTGCCACCGAGCAGGAAAACACCGGGGAGCTGTTTTTT.

Regarding this clonotype: This may stem from a read error, because a much larger clone lies one nucleotide away. V usage is TRBV6-1 and J usage is TRBJ2-7; D may be TRBD1 (6 bases). This CDR3 is 13 amino acids long. V gave up 6 bases and J gave up 5 bases, with 14 bases separating them. Germline V gives CDR1 MNHNS, CDR2 SASEGT. CDR3 sequence: CASSEWTENEQYF. The CDR3 region has the DNA TGTGCCAGCAGCGAATGGACAGAGAACGAGCAGTACTTC.

The chain carries TRBV7-9 and TRBJ2-1; 11 bases are shared with TRBD2. The CDR3 length is 17 residues. V shed 5 bases, J shed 0 bases, and the junction held 6 bases outside the gene matches. Germline V gene sequence: CDR1 SEHNR, CDR2 FQNEAQ (reference sequence). The CDR3 bases are TGTGCCAGCAGCCCGGGACTAGCGGAGAGCTCCTACAATGAGCAGTTCTTC. Amino acids: CASSPGLAESSYNEQFF.

This clonotype came up a few times. The likely explanation is a read error, given a far larger clone one base away. The chain links TRBV29-1 to TRBJ2-1; D is undetermined. V lost 4 bases and J lost 9, with 7 bases in between. There are 10 residues in the CDR3. Germline V gives CDR1 SQVTM, CDR2 ANQGSEA. The CDR3 nucleotides are TGCAGCGTTGCCAACATTGAGCAGTTCTTC. Its translation: CSVANIEQFF.

With respect to this clonotype: A much bigger clone sits one base away, suggesting this may be a read error. The CDR3 end shows no conserved phenylalanine or tryptophan, and so a read error is likely. The chain uses TRBV4-1 and TRBJ2-1; D uncertain. Germline V gives CDR1 MGHRA, CDR2 YSYEKL. The CDR3 is 12 amino acids. Trimming cost V 3 bases and J 3 bases, with 3 bases left between them. In nucleotides, the CDR3 is TGCGCCAGCAGCCAGGTCTACAATGAGCAGTTCATC. Translated, it gives CASSQVYNEQFI.

This clonotype was picked up many times. V usage is TRBV6-2 or TRBV6-3 and J usage is TRBJ2-4, with 9 positions matching TRBD2. The junction had 9 bases not matched to a gene; V was cut back by 6 bases and J by 9 bases. This CDR3 has 14 residues. Per the germline V gene, CDR1 is MNHEY and CDR2 is SVGEGT. The CDR3 reads CASRSASGKGIQYF. CDR3 sequence (DNA): TGTGCCAGCAGGTCCGCTAGCGGGAAGGGCATTCAGTACTTC.

This clonotype was detected only once. One base away lies a much larger clone, so this may be a sequencing read error. V gene TRBV29-1 combines with J gene TRBJ2-7; D uncertain. The germline V gene encodes CDR1 SQVTM and CDR2 ANQGSEA. CDR3 length: 12 amino acids. CDR3 protein: CSVKGSSYKQYF. The CDR3 coding sequence is TGCAGCGTCAAAGGGTCCAGCTACAAGCAGTACTTC.

The rearrangement uses TRBV14 and TRBJ2-1; 7 bases are shared with TRBD2. The V segment lost 4 bases and the J segment 3 bases; nucleotides outside the gene matches: 12. Germline lookup yields CDR1 SGHDN and CDR2 FVKESK. The CDR3 spans 17 residues. Here the CDR3 DNA reads TGTGCCAGCAGCCTCCCTGCGACTAGCCCGCTCTACAATGAGCAGTTCTTC. The encoded protein is CASSLPATSPLYNEQFF.

This chain uses TRBV7-8 with TRBJ2-1; TRBD2 agrees at 9 bases. The ends lost 5 bases at V and 2 bases at J; junction bases unmatched: 7. CDR1 and CDR2 from the germline V gene are SGHVS and FQNEAQ. There are 16 residues in the CDR3. The CDR3 loop is CASSLRGGRAYNEQFF. CDR3 coding DNA: TGTGCCAGCAGCCTAAGGGGCGGGAGGGCCTACAATGAGCAGTTCTTC. The variable domain in full, completed from reference TRBV7-8 and TRBJ2-1, reads GAGVSQSPRYKVAKRGQDVALRCDPISGHVSLFWYQQALGQGPEFLTYFQNEAQLDKSGLPSDRFFAERPEGSVSTLKIQRTQQEDSAVYLCASSLRGGRAYNEQFFGPGTRLTVL.

On this clonotype: A single base separates this from a much larger clone, so it may be a read error. J is TRBJ2-7 and V is TRBV4-3; maybe TRBD2 (7 bases). The CDR3 extends over 15 amino acids. Germline V lookup: CDR1 LGHNA, CDR2 YSLEER. V was pared by 0 bases and J by 5 bases, with 14 bases between. The CDR3 coding sequence is TGCGCCAGCAGCCAAGACCGGGGGGCCCCCGACGAGCAGTACTTC. As protein: CASSQDRGAPDEQYF.

Of note for this clonotype: Possible read error: a much larger clone is one base away. V is TRBV6-2 or TRBV6-3 and J is TRBJ2-7; D is possibly TRBD2 (6 bases). The CDR3 has 15 amino acids. Germline V gives CDR1 MNHEY, CDR2 SVGEGT. As DNA, the CDR3 is TGTGCCAGCGGTTATCTAGCGCGAGGGGCCTACGAGCAGTACTTC. Its protein is CASGYLARGAYEQYF.